This entry describes one TCR beta chain. Its target is unknown. Treatment meaning: around 19 received Ad26.COV2.S at low or high dose, single or two shots; five or six received placebo; per-sample allocation not given. The investigators took samples on day 63 after the first vaccine or placebo injection. Participants' vaccine, an Ad26 vector, delivered Wuhan-strain SARS-CoV-2 spike. The source of the sample is a study of Ad26.COV2.S vaccination and SARS-CoV-2 variants. Turning to the study itself: In the COV1001 trial, the donor was in the Ad26.COV2.S arm.

Assay: immunoSEQ multiplex PCR; the TCRdb copy retains only in-frame clones and omits some. The sample consists of 360,000 or so clones, approximately 91% of them appearing once. The V gene's germline CDR1 is LGHNA and CDR2 YNFKEQ. Trimming at V came to 4 bases and at J to 6 bases, leaving 8 bases not matched to a gene. The length of the CDR3 is 17 residues. Whole-study findings and limits: Responses of T cells in total may have been underestimated by the TCR breadth and depth analyses. Among vaccine recipients, spike-specific TCR breadth exceeded that of placebo recipients.

Sequences were derived from peripheral blood, sampled in a trial of Ad26.COV2.S vaccine versus placebo. The TCR was taken from a person between 18 and 60 years old who received the Ad26.COV2.S COVID-19 vaccine or a placebo. This rearrangement joins TRBV4-2 to TRBJ2-1, with 14 bases identical to TRBD2. The CDR3 loop is CASSRFGGLAGANEQFF. The CDR3 DNA follows: TGTGCCAGCAGCCGATTCGGGGGACTAGCGGGAGCCAATGAGCAGTTCTTC.